One sample yielded the 9 T cell receptor beta chains listed below, sequenced in a study of T cell repertoires in aging, cancer and after chemotherapy. A mixed TRB-A/B primer pool amplified rearranged TRB by multiplex touch-down PCR. TCRdb used MiXCR to reprocess the multiplex PCR reads, holding one entry per CDR3 protein. This table holds more than 8,500 distinct CDR3 sequences, 39% found once. TCR beta rearrangements were amplified from peripheral blood genomic DNA. Sequenced input: blood. Every receptor here comes from a human donor in good health.

CDR3 sequence (DNA): TGTGCCAGCAGGGACAGAGCCTTTACTGAAGCTTTCTTT. The encoded protein is CASRDRAFTEAFF. V and J are TRBV6-1 and TRBJ1-1; TRBD1 might be the D (6 bases). This CDR3 has 13 residues. V gave up 6 bases and J gave up 5 bases, with 13 bases separating them. Germline lookup yields CDR1 MNHNS and CDR2 SASEGT.

In its sample, this clonotype was seen a few times. The chain combines TRBV18 with TRBJ2-3; TRBD2 aligns across 10 bases. This CDR3 comprises 14 residues. Unmatched junction bases numbered 1, after V lost 4 bases and J lost 3 bases. CDR1 and CDR2 from the germline V gene are KGHSH and LQKENI. CDR3 loop: CASSLAGGTDTQYF. CDR3 bases: TGTGCCAGCTCACTAGCGGGAGGAACAGATACGCAGTATTTT.

The chain joins TRBV27 to TRBJ1-3; 8 nucleotides line up with TRBD1. Germline CDR1 is MNHEY and CDR2 is SMNVEV (reference sequence). The CDR3 runs 15 residues. The trim removed 6 bases at V and 0 bases at J, leaving 4 bases unmatched. The CDR3 bases are TGTGCCAGCAGGCCAACAGGGGGCTCTGGAAACACCATATATTTT. Encoded protein: CASRPTGGSGNTIYF.

The chain joins TRBV11-1 to TRBJ2-3; no firm D call. V lost 7 bases and J 1 base, leaving 18 bases between the germline ends. This CDR3 is built from 16 residues. Germline V CDR1 and CDR2: SGHAT, FQDESV (reference sequence). The CDR3 reads CASTLSRHIGTDTQYF. The CDR3 nucleotides are TGTGCCAGCACCCTTAGTCGCCATATAGGCACAGATACGCAGTATTTT.

This chain joins TRBV6-1 and TRBJ2-7; 12 bases are a match to TRBD2. The V gene end was trimmed by 3 bases and the J gene end by 4 bases; junction bases not matched to a gene: 13. This CDR3 region has 18 residues. CDR1 is MNHNS, CDR2 SASEGT, per germline. Here the CDR3 reads CASSDWTSGTDTPYEQYF. CDR3 sequence (DNA): TGTGCCAGCAGTGACTGGACTAGCGGGACAGATACCCCTTACGAGCAGTACTTC.

The chain employs TRBV6-5 and TRBJ1-2; 7 positions match TRBD1. Trimming cost V 8 bases and J 14 bases; bases outside gene matches: 11. From germline, CDR1 is MNHEY and CDR2 SVGAGI. This CDR3 has 11 residues. The CDR3 is CASRFVDRETF. In DNA, the CDR3 is TGTGCCAGCCGATTCGTCGACAGGGAAACCTTC.

Note on this clonotype: This may stem from a read error, because a much larger clone lies one nucleotide away. This sequence joins TRBV29-1 and TRBJ2-1; 11 bases line up with TRBD2. The germline gives CDR1 SQVTM, CDR2 ANQGSEA. The trim removed 3 bases at V and 8 bases at J, leaving 15 bases unmatched. This CDR3 region has 17 residues. The CDR3 sequence: CSVDLRLAGPKFHEQFF. DNA for the CDR3: TGCAGCGTTGACCTGCGACTAGCGGGGCCCAAGTTCCATGAGCAGTTCTTC.

DNA for the CDR3: TGTGCCAGCAGTCCGAGACAGGGGGCGCTTACTTGGGGCTACACCTTC. As protein: CASSPRQGALTWGYTF. This rearrangement joins TRBV27 to TRBJ1-2, with TRBD1 identical over 10 bases. CDR1 is MNHEY and CDR2 is SMNVEV in the germline V gene (reference sequence). The CDR3 is 16 amino acids. The V segment lost 5 bases and the J segment 8 bases; nucleotides outside the gene matches: 14.

This clonotype was observed a few times. The J gene is TRBJ2-5, the V gene TRBV7-6; TRBD2 aligns across 10 bases. CDR1 SGHVS and CDR2 FNYEAQ come from the germline V gene. V lost 4 bases, J lost 2 bases, and 10 bases stayed unmatched. This CDR3 has 17 amino acids. For the CDR3, the DNA is TGTGCCAGCAGCTCCCTAGCGGGAGCGTTTGGACAAGAGACCCAGTACTTC. The encoded protein is CASSSLAGAFGQETQYF.